This T cell receptor (beta chain) originates from a study of T cells in Graves' hyperthyroidism and ophthalmopathy. The germline V gene encodes CDR1 ENHRY and CDR2 SYGVKD. The CDR3 is 13 residues long. V was clipped by 4 bases and J by 5 bases, with 11 bases between them. This clonotype was recorded once. Amplification of TCR beta CDR3 regions was performed using RNA transcripts as template. First-round RT-PCR with HTBI primers amplified the TCR CDR3 region. TCRdb processed the multiplex PCR reads anew with MiXCR; each CDR3 protein has one entry. The data contain approximately 690,000 distinct CDR3 sequences, around 20% of them singletons.

This rearrangement joins TRBV10-3 to TRBJ1-1; D may be TRBD1 (5 bases). The source is a man aged 25 to 45 with Graves' ophthalmopathy. The specimen sequenced was blood. For the CDR3, the DNA is TGTGCCATCAGTGTTGGGGAGGGGACTGAAGCTTTCTTT. It codes for CAISVGEGTEAFF.